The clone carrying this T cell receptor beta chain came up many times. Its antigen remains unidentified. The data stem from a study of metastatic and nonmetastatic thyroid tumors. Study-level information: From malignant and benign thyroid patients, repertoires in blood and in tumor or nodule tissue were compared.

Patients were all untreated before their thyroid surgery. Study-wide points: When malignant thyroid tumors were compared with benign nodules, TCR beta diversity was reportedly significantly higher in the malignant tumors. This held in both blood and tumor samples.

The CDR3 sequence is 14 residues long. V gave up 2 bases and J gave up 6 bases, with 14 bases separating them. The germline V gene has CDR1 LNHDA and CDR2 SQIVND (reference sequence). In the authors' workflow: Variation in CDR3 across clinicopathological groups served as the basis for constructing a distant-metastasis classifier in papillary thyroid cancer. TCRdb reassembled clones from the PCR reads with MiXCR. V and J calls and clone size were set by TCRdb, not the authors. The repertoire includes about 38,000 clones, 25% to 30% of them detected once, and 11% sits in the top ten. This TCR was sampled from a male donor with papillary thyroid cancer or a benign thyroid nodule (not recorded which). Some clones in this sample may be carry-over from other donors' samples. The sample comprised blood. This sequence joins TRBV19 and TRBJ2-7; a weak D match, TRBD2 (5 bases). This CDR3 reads CASSISPGIGEQYF. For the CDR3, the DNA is TGTGCCAGTAGTATATCTCCGGGAATTGGCGAGCAGTACTTC.